Listed below are T cell receptor beta chains from one sample, sequenced in a study of blood T cell repertoires in COVID-19. Only in-frame clones appear in the TCRdb table, and some are missing; sequencing was by immunoSEQ multiplex PCR. The table lists hundreds of thousands of clones, 70% to 90% of them singletons. Sequenced: PBMCs or T cells enriched from blood (not recorded which). These receptors were obtained from a young woman with acute COVID-19. Both conserved end residues are part of each CDR3. A D gene is named only where the DNA matches it firmly. Expanded clones are given a class, and other clones once, few, many or no size at all.

V gene: TRBV6-1; J gene: TRBJ2-5; clone size: -; D gene: TRBD2; CDR3 protein: CASSEASGEETQYF; CDR3 DNA: TGTGCCAGCAGTGAAGCGAGCGGGGAAGAGACCCAGTACTTC
V gene: TRBV5-8; J gene: TRBJ1-4; clone size: -; D gene: -; CDR3 protein: CASSLKGGTNEKLFF; CDR3 DNA: TGTGCCAGCAGCTTGAAAGGAGGAACTAATGAAAAACTGTTTTTT
V gene: TRBV7-9; J gene: TRBJ2-5; clone size: -; D gene: TRBD1; CDR3 protein: CASSNLGQGARETQYF; CDR3 DNA: TGTGCCAGCAGCAACCTGGGACAGGGGGCGCGGGAGACCCAGTACTTC
V gene: TRBV7-9; J gene: TRBJ2-7; clone size: -; D gene: TRBD1; CDR3 protein: CASSEQGDPYEQYF; CDR3 DNA: TGTGCCAGCAGCGAGCAGGGGGACCCCTACGAGCAGTACTTC
V gene: TRBV12-1; J gene: TRBJ1-5; clone size: -; D gene: -; CDR3 protein: CASSRHNDQPQHF; CDR3 DNA: TGTGCCAGCAGCCGACACAACGATCAGCCCCAGCATTTT
V gene: TRBV10-2; J gene: TRBJ2-3; clone size: -; D gene: TRBD1; CDR3 protein: CASSESQGAFTDTQYF; CDR3 DNA: TGCGCCAGCAGTGAGTCCCAGGGGGCGTTTACAGATACGCAGTATTTT
V gene: TRBV5-1; J gene: TRBJ2-1; clone size: -; D gene: TRBD2; CDR3 protein: CASSLVTSGNNEQFF; CDR3 DNA: TGCGCCAGCAGCTTGGTTACTAGCGGGAATAATGAGCAGTTCTTC
V gene: TRBV28; J gene: TRBJ1-6; clone size: -; D gene: -; CDR3 protein: CASSLTRDSRSYNSPLHF; CDR3 DNA: TGTGCCAGCAGTTTAACCAGAGACTCCCGCTCCTATAATTCACCCCTCCACTTT
V gene: TRBV9; J gene: TRBJ1-5; clone size: -; D gene: -; CDR3 protein: CASSVGGGDQPQHF; CDR3 DNA: TGTGCCAGCAGCGTAGGGGGCGGGGATCAGCCCCAGCATTTT
V gene: TRBV27; J gene: TRBJ2-7; clone size: -; D gene: TRBD1; CDR3 protein: CASSFYRGYEQYF; CDR3 DNA: TGTGCCAGCAGTTTCTACAGGGGCTACGAGCAGTACTTC
V gene: TRBV6-5; J gene: TRBJ1-6; clone size: -; D gene: -; CDR3 protein: CASMRSGVHSPLHF; CDR3 DNA: TGTGCCAGCATGAGGTCAGGGGTACATTCACCCCTCCACTTT
V gene: TRBV5-4; J gene: TRBJ1-3; clone size: -; D gene: -; CDR3 protein: CASSLGSGTGNTIYF; CDR3 DNA: TGTGCCAGCAGCTTGGGTTCCGGGACTGGAAACACCATATATTTT
V gene: TRBV23-1; J gene: TRBJ1-1; clone size: -; D gene: -; CDR3 protein: CASSPTQGAFF; CDR3 DNA: TGCGCCAGCAGTCCCACGCAGGGGGCTTTCTTT
V gene: TRBV3-1/TRBV3-2; J gene: TRBJ2-7; clone size: few; D gene: -; CDR3 protein: CASSPRSTAQYF; CDR3 DNA: TGTGCCAGCAGCCCTCGCTCTACTGCGCAGTACTTC
V gene: TRBV25-1; J gene: TRBJ1-4; clone size: -; D gene: -; CDR3 protein: CATTDPGHGTEKLFF; CDR3 DNA: TGTGCCACCACCGACCCCGGACACGGAACTGAAAAACTGTTTTTT
V gene: TRBV27; J gene: TRBJ1-1; clone size: -; D gene: TRBD1; CDR3 protein: CASSFNRGQTEAFF; CDR3 DNA: TGTGCCAGCAGCTTTAACAGGGGGCAGACTGAAGCTTTCTTT
V gene: TRBV7-9; J gene: TRBJ1-5; clone size: -; D gene: -; CDR3 protein: CASSLDGRNQPQHF; CDR3 DNA: TGTGCCAGCAGCTTAGATGGCAGAAATCAGCCCCAGCATTTT
V gene: TRBV28; J gene: TRBJ2-5; clone size: -; D gene: TRBD1; CDR3 protein: CASSYDRGRVETQYF; CDR3 DNA: TGTGCCAGCAGTTACGACAGGGGGCGCGTGGAGACCCAGTACTTC
V gene: TRBV18; J gene: TRBJ2-7; clone size: -; D gene: TRBD1; CDR3 protein: CASSVNRGSYEQYF; CDR3 DNA: TGTGCCAGCTCCGTGAACAGGGGATCCTACGAGCAGTACTTC
V gene: TRBV28; J gene: TRBJ2-1; clone size: -; D gene: TRBD1; CDR3 protein: CASSFSGTVYNEQFF; CDR3 DNA: TGTGCCAGCAGTTTTTCCGGGACAGTTTACAATGAGCAGTTCTTC
V gene: TRBV7-9; J gene: TRBJ2-3; clone size: -; D gene: -; CDR3 protein: CASSLAGGGDTQYF; CDR3 DNA: TGTGCCAGCAGCTTAGCGGGAGGAGGAGATACGCAGTATTTT
V gene: TRBV15; J gene: TRBJ2-7; clone size: -; D gene: TRBD1; CDR3 protein: CATSARTGVSYEQYF; CDR3 DNA: TGTGCCACCAGCGCCCGGACAGGGGTATCCTACGAGCAGTACTTC
V gene: TRBV9; J gene: TRBJ2-2; clone size: -; D gene: -; CDR3 protein: CASSDGLGTGELFF; CDR3 DNA: TGTGCCAGCAGCGACGGACTGGGGACCGGGGAGCTGTTTTTT
V gene: TRBV9; J gene: TRBJ2-1; clone size: -; D gene: TRBD1; CDR3 protein: CASSGPGQGAYNEQFF; CDR3 DNA: TGTGCCAGCAGCGGACCGGGACAGGGGGCGTACAATGAGCAGTTCTTC
V gene: TRBV5-1; J gene: TRBJ2-7; clone size: -; D gene: TRBD2; CDR3 protein: CASSQLARSYEQYF; CDR3 DNA: TGCGCCAGCAGCCAACTAGCGCGCTCCTACGAGCAGTACTTC
V gene: TRBV14; J gene: TRBJ2-2; clone size: -; D gene: TRBD2; CDR3 protein: CASAVSGANTGELFF; CDR3 DNA: TGTGCCAGCGCTGTAAGCGGGGCAAACACCGGGGAGCTGTTTTTT
V gene: TRBV27; J gene: TRBJ2-3; clone size: -; D gene: TRBD1; CDR3 protein: CASSFGDRATDTQYF; CDR3 DNA: TGTGCCAGCAGTTTTGGGGACAGGGCTACAGATACGCAGTATTTT
V gene: TRBV7-2; J gene: TRBJ2-5; clone size: -; D gene: -; CDR3 protein: CASSFHYQQETQYF; CDR3 DNA: TGTGCCAGCAGTTTCCACTACCAACAAGAGACCCAGTACTTC
V gene: TRBV21-1; J gene: TRBJ2-1; clone size: -; D gene: -; CDR3 protein: CASSKGGEGLAGGTQFF; CDR3 DNA: TGTGCCAGCAGCAAAGGGGGCGAGGGACTAGCGGGAGGGACGCAGTTCTTC
V gene: TRBV10-1; J gene: TRBJ2-3; clone size: -; D gene: -; CDR3 protein: CASSIQGGSTDTQYF; CDR3 DNA: TGCGCCAGCAGTATACAGGGGGGGAGCACAGATACGCAGTATTTT
V gene: TRBV27; J gene: TRBJ1-6; clone size: -; D gene: -; CDR3 protein: CASSLEPSSYNSPLHF; CDR3 DNA: TGTGCCAGCAGTTTAGAGCCGAGCTCCTATAATTCACCCCTCCACTTT
V gene: TRBV9; J gene: TRBJ2-3; clone size: -; D gene: -; CDR3 protein: CASSVSAGRTDTQYF; CDR3 DNA: TGTGCCAGCAGCGTATCCGCAGGGAGGACAGATACGCAGTATTTT
V gene: TRBV10-2; J gene: TRBJ1-5; clone size: few; D gene: -; CDR3 protein: CASSESGAANQPQHF; CDR3 DNA: TGCGCCAGCAGTGAGAGTGGGGCAGCCAATCAGCCCCAGCATTTT